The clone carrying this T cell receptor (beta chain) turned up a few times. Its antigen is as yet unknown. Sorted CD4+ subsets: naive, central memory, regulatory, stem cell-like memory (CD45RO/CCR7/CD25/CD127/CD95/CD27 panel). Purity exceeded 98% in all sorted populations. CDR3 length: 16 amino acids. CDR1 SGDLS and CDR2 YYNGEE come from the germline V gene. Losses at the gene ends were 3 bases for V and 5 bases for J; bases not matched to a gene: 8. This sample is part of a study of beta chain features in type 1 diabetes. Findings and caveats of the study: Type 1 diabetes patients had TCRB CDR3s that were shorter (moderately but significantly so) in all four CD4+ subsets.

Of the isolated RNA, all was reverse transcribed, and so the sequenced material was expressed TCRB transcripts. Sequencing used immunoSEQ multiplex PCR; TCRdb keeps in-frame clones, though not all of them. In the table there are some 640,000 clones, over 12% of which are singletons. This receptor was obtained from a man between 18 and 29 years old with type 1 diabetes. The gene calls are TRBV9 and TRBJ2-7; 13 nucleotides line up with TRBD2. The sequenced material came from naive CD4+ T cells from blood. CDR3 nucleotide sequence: TGTGCCAGCAGCGCTACTAGCGGGAGGGCCATAAACGAGCAGTACTTC. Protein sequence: CASSATSGRAINEQYF.